This T cell receptor beta chain was obtained from a study of cytomegalovirus exposure and HLA in healthy donors listed by TCRdb under 2017. Some background on the complete study: An earlier analysis of some 500 of the donors reported roughly 270 Gb of sequence data and approximately 110 million unique TCR beta sequences from some 180 million T cells. An early release that covered 500 to 800 HLA-typed donors contained about 300 gigabases of sequencing data and 85 million to 100 million unique TCR sequences. Among the roughly 410 genotyped donors, about 85% belonged to the genetic ancestry cluster associated with self-reported Caucasian donors. The study was designed to test whether signatures of past pathogen exposure could be identified by cataloging public T cell receptors. The T cell repertoires of roughly 660 subjects were profiled by immunosequencing and related to cytomegalovirus serostatus. A separate validation cohort of 100 to 150 different subjects was used in addition to the approximately 700-subject first cohort. The study combined high-throughput TCR immunosequencing, statistical association of individual TCRs with disease status, and machine learning to predict cytomegalovirus infection status. A later analysis re-examined previously published TCR beta repertoires from just over 650 donors and added high-resolution HLA genotyping to investigate patterns of TCR occurrence. Rather than using new phenotypic data, the later analysis identified candidate immune exposures from TCR beta sequences and from how often those sequences occurred across donors. To decide whether each TCR beta V gene segment behaved as functional or pseudogenic, an earlier analysis of over 500 of the donors relied on high-throughput TCR beta sequencing. Donor age, sex, ethnicity and CMV serostatus were compiled together with the repertoire data. In a later genetic analysis, genome-wide SNP genotypes for about 65% of the 666 donors were used, and that subset was treated as a discovery cohort. All discovery cohort repertoires had been generated on a single sequencing platform. HLA typing covered class I and class II loci at four-digit resolution. The number of donors typed differed by locus, with about 629-630 for A, B, C, DRB1 and DQB1, around 560 for DQA1, some 570 for DPA1, and around 460 for DPB1. Because of strong linkage in the cohort, four to six DR-DQ haplotypes were treated as single units for association and clustering. Across under 500 genotyped donors of the cohort, an average of approximately 240,000 unique TCR beta nucleotide sequences per donor were sequenced, and roughly a sixth of those sequences were non-productive.

Of note for this clone: It has no known antigen specificity. The sample holds no much larger clone one base away, and base qualities are not on file.

The cohort consisted of approximately 690 healthy bone marrow donors. All cohort members were sampled while nominally healthy, although unrecorded immune exposures were likely present. The donor tested CMV seropositive, placing the donor among the 289 seropositive members of the cohort. Every donor gave a peripheral blood sample, and the peripheral blood mononuclear cells from that sample were used for TCR beta sequencing. The Qiagen DNeasy Blood Extraction Kit was used to extract genomic DNA from the blood cell samples. Library prep was done by the immunoSEQ multiplex PCR assay. A mixture of 60 forward primers for TCR Vbeta segments and 13 reverse primers for TCR Jbeta segments was used in the multiplex PCR. Amplification of the CDR3 region of rearranged TCR beta genes was performed with a multiplex PCR assay on genomic DNA. The Illumina HiSeq System was used to sequence the amplified TCR beta libraries as 87-base-pair reads. Per the source publication's procedure: Across the 640 or so repertoires, a later analysis counted 80 million or so unique TCR beta chains, 9.5 million to 13 million of which were shared by at least two donors. Raw reads were error-corrected and collapsed into unique sequences by a nearest-neighbor algorithm in which closely related sequences were merged to remove PCR and sequencing errors. To assign V, D and J gene segments, CDR3 sequences were aligned to IMGT reference sequences. For a sequence to be retained, a match of at least six nucleotides was required to both a V gene segment and a J gene segment. Rearrangements were called productive when the CDR3 lacked stop codons and stayed in frame with V and J; all others were non-productive. CDR3 was defined according to IMGT convention as the region running from the second conserved V-encoded cysteine to the conserved J-encoded phenylalanine. The earlier analysis of 587 of the donors excluded sequences that lacked an unambiguous match to a single V gene segment. An earlier analysis of about 600 of the donors called V segments functional above 56.7% productive rearrangements and segregating when the between-donor standard deviation exceeded 5%. A statistical classification framework was built for diagnosing cytomegalovirus status from the catalog of TCR beta chain sequences. In a later analysis, TCR nucleotide sequences were compared against IMGT/GENE-DB human TR gene sequences so that V and J genes could be assigned. The TCRdist pipeline was used in a later analysis to assign CDR3 sequences and most-parsimonious VDJ recombination scenarios. In a later analysis, each TCR beta chain was defined by its CDR3 amino acid sequence together with its V-gene family, and reads lacking a unique V-gene family were excluded. To address suspected cross-contamination and a sequencing artifact, a later analysis removed approximately 600 highly shared, low-generation-probability nucleotide sequences. In a later analysis, a clonal expansion index for each public chain was calculated from normalized within-repertoire ranks of inferred template counts. In a later analysis, generation probabilities were computed using a VDJ recombination model fitted to out-of-frame rearrangements, and the results were checked against IGoR. In a later analysis, TCR-TCR, TCR-HLA and TCR-CMV co-occurrence was scored with hypergeometric tests, and a repertoire-size bias correction was applied to TCR pairs. In a later analysis, false discovery rates were estimated by permuting HLA or CMV assignments 20 times. In a later analysis, co-occurring TCRs were grouped with DBSCAN, and TCRdist sequence similarity was added when clustering was performed within HLA-allele-positive subsets. Repertoires with fewer than 30,000 or more than 120,000 public chains were left out of co-occurrence clustering, as were about 5 repertoires with anomalous nucleotide sharing. In its TCRdb copy, this immuneACCESS table keeps in-frame sequences only and misses some clones. Where compared with another copy, unresolved V genes explain less than half of these, and the others have no known cause. V, J and clone size are taken as reported in that table, and D and trimming were inferred from the DNA itself. This sample is represented by around 99,000 clones; roughly 63% of them were singletons. Around 5.4% of the sample goes to the ten largest clones.

The research as a whole found: Strong co-occurrence of HLA alleles, especially DR and DQ, made assigning TCR associations to individual alleles difficult. V-gene and J-gene trimming of TCR beta chains was associated with a missense DCLRE1C variant in a later genetic analysis, and the association was replicated in an independent cohort. The only immune exposure information available for the cohort was CMV serostatus. The authors suggested that the approach could potentially be extended to other disease states and immunological phenotypes. Sequencing depth was assumed to be roughly uniform across donors in the presence/absence analyses, though that assumption may not hold. In vitro tests confirmed that a few of the cytomegalovirus-associated TCR beta chains recognize cytomegalovirus antigens. At a false discovery rate of 0.05, a later analysis linked 16,000 or so TCR beta sequences to specific HLA alleles. In a later analysis, several top co-occurrence clusters were reported to appear linked to parvovirus B19, influenza, CMV and Epstein-Barr virus. Over 15 rarely observed V segments, including chromosome 9 orphons, were excluded from the earlier analysis of a few hundred of the donors because counts were too low. Cytomegalovirus status was reported to be diagnosed by the classifier with high specificity and sensitivity in both the original and validation cohorts. In an earlier analysis of roughly 560 of the donors, most TCR beta V segments were observed in productive rearrangements about 87% or about 30% of the time, broadly matching IMGT annotations. The study gave a list of 150 to 200 TCR beta chains associated with cytomegalovirus. The cohort was sequenced for TCR beta chains only, and without alpha or paired-chain data the features that could be detected were limited. Linkage disequilibrium might explain the correlated functional status among segregating V segments, but an unknown experimental factor could not be excluded. Because some donors lacked HLA typing at each locus, the association tests relied only on the typed subset. A further reported finding was that TCR beta sequences accurately predicted the HLA-A and HLA-B alleles for most subjects in the first cohort. Most TCR sequences were observed very rarely across donors, whereas some public TCRs were present in many individuals. According to a later analysis, TCR association rates differed among HLA loci, with DRB1 alleles showing the most associated TCRs and HLA-C alleles showing the fewest. The sequencing pipeline was judged likely to have produced a cluster of highly shared sequence variants as a technical artifact. In a later genetic analysis, fewer N-insertions in productive TCRs were reported among donors in an Asian-associated ancestry cluster than the roughly 670-donor mean. In a later analysis, HLA-associated TCR beta chains showed more clonal expansion and lower generation probabilities than non-associated chains that were equally common. A later analysis found that most CMV-associated TCR beta chains appeared HLA-restricted, with HLA associations seemingly driven largely by CMV exposure. The 87-base-pair reads could not distinguish some IMGT-functional V segments, including TRBV6-2 and TRBV6-3, so those segments were excluded.

CDR1 and CDR2, looked up from the germline V gene (reference sequence), are MNHEY and SMNVEV. Measured from the cysteine to the phenylalanine, the CDR3 is 12 residues long. Here the CDR3 DNA is all that survives: 36 bases in frame from base 1. V was cut back by 5 bases and J by 7 bases, leaving a gap of 11 bases between them. The sample was PBMCs. The V gene is TRBV27 and the J gene is TRBJ1-2; the D gene cannot be named for sure. The clonotype comes from a woman aged 70-85 years in good health and CMV-seropositive. The CDR3 loop reads CASSGPVSGYTF. The nucleotide sequence reads TGTGCCAGCAGTGGCCCAGTAAGTGGCTACACCTTC.